This T cell receptor beta chain was documented in a study of OX40 agonist ivuxolimab in advanced cancers. As for the study in general: Partial responses were observed in three patients, of whom one had hepatocellular carcinoma and two had cutaneous melanoma. Study-level points and caveats: Partial responders at 0.1-3.0 mg/kg showed near-lowest clonal expansion.

The CDR3 is made up of 16 amino acids. Germline V lookup: CDR1 LNHDA, CDR2 SQIVND (reference sequence). Unmatched junction bases numbered 9, after V lost 7 bases and J lost 1 base. Patients were ruled out by autoimmune disease history or systemic immunosuppression. Points on this clone: Antigen unknown.

The table came from immunoSEQ multiplex PCR; TCRdb's copy has only in-frame clones and leaves some out. This sample yields about 61,000 clones, of which 70% to 90% are seen a single time; less than 0.45% belongs to the top ten. The sequence was obtained from an adult with an advanced solid tumor such as melanoma, head and neck, liver or kidney cancer. The sequencing here drew on CD4+ or CD8+ T cells sorted from blood, taken in a trial of the OX40 agonist ivuxolimab. The V and J genes are TRBV19 and TRBJ2-2; 7 bases align to TRBD1. CDR3 nucleotides: TGTGCCAGTAACGATAGGGGACAGATGAACACCGGGGAGCTGTTTTTT. Translation: CASNDRGQMNTGELFF. Supplemented by reference TRBV19 and TRBJ2-2, the full variable domain reads DGGITQSPKYLFRKEGQNVTLSCEQNLNHDAMYWYRQDPGQGLRLIYYSQIVNDFQKGDIAEGYSVSREKKESFPLTVTSAQKNPTAFYLCASNDRGQMNTGELFFGEGSRLTVL.